This TCR beta chain comes out of a study of blood T cells in healthy people across ages. Overall study results and limits: Because donor CMV status was unknown, expanded clonotype changes were possibly confounded. Getting older went along with TCR beta diversity per million T cells dropping roughly linearly.

Germline values: CDR1 LGHNA, CDR2 YSLEER. This CDR3 has 13 residues. Trimming pared 1 base from V and 5 bases from J, leaving 8 bases between. Together with a sample-barcoded 5' primer, a J-beta primer mix was included in a second PCR lasting about 6 to 12 cycles. Each CDR3 protein gets one entry after TCRdb re-called the 5' RACE reads with MiXCR. The repertoire holds about 780,000 distinct CDR3 sequences, with 20% to 30% as singletons. Remarks on this clonotype: Its antigen is as yet unknown.

These same data were also listed under a study on T cells of mothers and their children. That source notes: In cDNA synthesis, all of the extracted RNA was used at around 1.5 ug per 15 ul.

The TCR originated in a boy aged 5-17 years in good health. The sequenced sample consisted of blood. The rearrangement links TRBV4-3 to TRBJ1-1; no reliable D call. CDR3 sequence: CASSQVQRTEAFF. Written as DNA, the CDR3 is TGCGCCAGCAGCCAAGTACAACGGACTGAAGCTTTCTTT.